This T cell receptor beta chain originates from a study of brain T cells in children with intractable seizures. Time point in this sample: blood from clinic visit 5 months post-surgery; TSC patient then seizure free. Only cases whose brain tissue showed the highest T cell transcript signatures were sequenced. With V trimmed by 1 base and J by 6 bases, 12 bases remained unmatched. This CDR3 is 18 amino acids long. Per the germline V gene, CDR1 is LNHNV and CDR2 is YYDKDF (reference sequence). The data were produced by immunoSEQ multiplex PCR, yet TCRdb's version contains in-frame clones alone and is incomplete. The table has a few hundred thousand clones, more than 85% seen once.

The sequences come from peripheral blood, collected about 5 months after surgery. The clonotype was recovered from a boy under two years old with tuberous sclerosis and intractable seizures. J is TRBJ2-2 and V is TRBV15; 9 bases are shared with TRBD2. The CDR3, as DNA: TGTGCCACCAGCAGAGGGGCACCCGTTGCGGGGGGGCCCGGGGAGCTGTTTTTT. As protein: CATSRGAPVAGGPGELFF.